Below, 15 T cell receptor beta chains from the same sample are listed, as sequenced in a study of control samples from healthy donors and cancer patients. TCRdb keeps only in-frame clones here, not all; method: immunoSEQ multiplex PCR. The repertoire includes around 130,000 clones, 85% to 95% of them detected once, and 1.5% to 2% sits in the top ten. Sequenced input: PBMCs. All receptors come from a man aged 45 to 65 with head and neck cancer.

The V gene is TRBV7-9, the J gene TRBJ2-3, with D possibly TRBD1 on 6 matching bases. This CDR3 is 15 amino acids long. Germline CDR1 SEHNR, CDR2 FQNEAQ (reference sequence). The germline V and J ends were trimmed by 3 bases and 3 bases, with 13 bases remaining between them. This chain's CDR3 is CASSFVTGGTDTQYF. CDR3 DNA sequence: TGTGCCAGCAGCTTCGTGACAGGAGGAACAGATACGCAGTATTTT.

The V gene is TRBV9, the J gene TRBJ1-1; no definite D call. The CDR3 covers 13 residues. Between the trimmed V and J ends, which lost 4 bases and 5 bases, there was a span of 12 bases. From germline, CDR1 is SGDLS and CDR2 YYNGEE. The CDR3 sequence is CASSNEAGTEAFF. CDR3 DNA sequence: TGTGCCAGCAGCAATGAGGCCGGGACTGAAGCTTTCTTT.

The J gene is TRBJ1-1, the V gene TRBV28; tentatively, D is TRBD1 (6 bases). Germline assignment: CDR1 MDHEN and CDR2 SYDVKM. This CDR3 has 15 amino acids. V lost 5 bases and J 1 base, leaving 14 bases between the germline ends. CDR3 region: CASSLRQVENTEAFF. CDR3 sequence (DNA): TGTGCCAGCAGTCTACGACAGGTAGAGAACACTGAAGCTTTCTTT.

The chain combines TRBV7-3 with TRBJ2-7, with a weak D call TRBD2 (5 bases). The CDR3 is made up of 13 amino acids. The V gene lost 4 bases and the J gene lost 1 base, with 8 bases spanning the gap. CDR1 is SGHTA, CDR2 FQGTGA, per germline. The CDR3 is CASSSRDSYEQYF. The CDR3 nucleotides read TGTGCCAGCAGCTCCCGGGATTCCTACGAGCAGTACTTC.

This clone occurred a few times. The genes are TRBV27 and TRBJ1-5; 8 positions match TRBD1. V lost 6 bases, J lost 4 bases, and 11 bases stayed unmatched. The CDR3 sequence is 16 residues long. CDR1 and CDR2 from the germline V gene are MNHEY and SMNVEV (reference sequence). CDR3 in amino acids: CASRLIGQGRNQPQHF. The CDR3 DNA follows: TGTGCCAGCAGACTCATAGGACAGGGCCGAAATCAGCCCCAGCATTTT.

The chain's CDR3 is CASSLTRGRQNGYTF. The CDR3 region has the DNA TGTGCCAGCAGTTTGACGAGGGGGCGTCAGAATGGCTACACCTTC. The rearrangement links TRBV27 to TRBJ1-2; TRBD1 matches at 7 bases. Germline-derived CDR1 and CDR2 are MNHEY and SMNVEV (reference sequence). The CDR3 runs to 15 residues. Trimming at V came to 3 bases and at J to 6 bases, leaving 10 bases not matched to a gene.

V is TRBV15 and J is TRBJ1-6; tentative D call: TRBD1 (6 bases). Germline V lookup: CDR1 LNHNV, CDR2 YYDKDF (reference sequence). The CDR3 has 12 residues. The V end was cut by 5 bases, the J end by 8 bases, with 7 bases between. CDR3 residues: CATSAGDSPLHF. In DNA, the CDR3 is TGTGCCACCAGCGCAGGGGATTCACCCCTCCACTTT. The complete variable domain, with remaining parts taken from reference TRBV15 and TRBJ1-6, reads DAMVIQNPRYQVTQFGKPVTLSCSQTLNHNVMYWYQQKSSQAPKLLFHYYDKDFNNEADTPDNFQSRRPNTSFCFLDIRSPGLGDTAMYLCATSAGDSPLHFGNGTRLTVT.

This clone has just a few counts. The CDR3 is CASSLVEGSSTDTQYF. The CDR3 DNA sequence: TGCGCCAGCAGCTTGGTGGAAGGGTCGAGCACAGATACGCAGTATTTT. The chain joins TRBV5-1 to TRBJ2-3; D is uncertain. Trimming pared 0 bases from V and 0 bases from J, leaving 11 bases between. This CDR3 spans 16 amino acids. The germline gives CDR1 SGHRS, CDR2 YFSETQ.

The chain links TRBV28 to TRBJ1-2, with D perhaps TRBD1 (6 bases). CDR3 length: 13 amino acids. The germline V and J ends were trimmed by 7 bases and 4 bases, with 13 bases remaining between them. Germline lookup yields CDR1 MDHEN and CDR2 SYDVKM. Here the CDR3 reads CASTLGGAYGYTF. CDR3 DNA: TGTGCCAGCACCCTTGGGGGGGCCTATGGCTACACCTTC.

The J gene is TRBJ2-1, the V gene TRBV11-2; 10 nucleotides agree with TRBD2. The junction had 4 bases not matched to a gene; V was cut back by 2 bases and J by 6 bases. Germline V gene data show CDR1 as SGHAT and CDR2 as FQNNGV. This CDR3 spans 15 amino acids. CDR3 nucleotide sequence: TGTGCCAGCAGCTTACCTAGCGGGGGCCGCAATGAGCAGTTCTTC. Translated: CASSLPSGGRNEQFF.

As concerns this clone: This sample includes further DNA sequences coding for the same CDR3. Here the CDR3 reads CSVDGDYNEQFF. The CDR3 DNA reads as TGCAGCGTTGACGGGGACTACAATGAGCAGTTCTTC. This chain links TRBV29-1 with TRBJ2-1; TRBD2 is a possible D gene (5 bases). This CDR3 is built from 12 residues. Germline V gives CDR1 SQVTM, CDR2 ANQGSEA. Trimming left V 3 bases short and J 3 bases short, with 6 bases between.

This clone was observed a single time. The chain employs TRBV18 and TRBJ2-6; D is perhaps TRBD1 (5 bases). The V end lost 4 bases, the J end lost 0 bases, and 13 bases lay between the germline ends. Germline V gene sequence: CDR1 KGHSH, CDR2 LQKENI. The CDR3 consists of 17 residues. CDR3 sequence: CASSLSGASSGANVLTF. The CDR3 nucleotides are TGTGCCAGCTCACTCTCTGGGGCCAGCTCTGGGGCCAACGTCCTGACTTTC.

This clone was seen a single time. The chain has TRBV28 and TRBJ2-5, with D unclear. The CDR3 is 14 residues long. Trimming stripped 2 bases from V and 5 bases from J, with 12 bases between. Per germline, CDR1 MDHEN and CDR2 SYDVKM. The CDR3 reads CASSLVPDVETQYF. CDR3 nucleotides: TGTGCCAGCAGTTTAGTGCCGGACGTCGAGACCCAGTACTTC.

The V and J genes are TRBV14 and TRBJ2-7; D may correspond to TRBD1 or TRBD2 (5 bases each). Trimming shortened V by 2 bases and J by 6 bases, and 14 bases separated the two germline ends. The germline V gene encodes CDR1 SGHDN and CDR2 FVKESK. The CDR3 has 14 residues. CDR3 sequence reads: CASSQPGAGFEQYF. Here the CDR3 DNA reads TGTGCCAGCAGCCAACCCGGGGCAGGTTTCGAGCAGTACTTC.

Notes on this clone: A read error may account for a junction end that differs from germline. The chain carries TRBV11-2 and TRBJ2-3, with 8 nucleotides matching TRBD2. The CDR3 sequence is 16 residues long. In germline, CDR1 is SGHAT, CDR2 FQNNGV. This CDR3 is CASSSPGGVSTDMQYF. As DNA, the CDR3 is TGTGCCAGCAGCTCCCCGGGGGGGGTTAGCACAGATATGCAGTATTTT.